This T cell receptor beta chain was obtained from a study of T cells in Graves' hyperthyroidism and ophthalmopathy. V lost 1 base and J 9 bases, leaving 7 bases between the germline ends. CDR3 size: 13 residues. In this sample, this clonotype turned up a few times. Amplification of TCR beta CDR3 regions was performed using RNA transcripts as template. An initial round of RT-PCR targeting the TCR CDR3 relied on the HTBI primer set. MiXCR, run by TCRdb on the multiplex PCR reads, gives a single entry per CDR3 protein. The table has approximately 740,000 distinct CDR3 sequences, about 15% seen once. The origin of this receptor is a woman aged 18-29 years with Graves' hyperthyroidism. The sample consisted of blood. This chain uses TRBV12-3 or TRBV12-4 with TRBJ1-6; no definite D call. The DNA for the CDR3 is TGTGCCAGCAGTTTAGACCCCAGTTCACCCCTCCACTTT. It codes for CASSLDPSSPLHF.